Below are 14 T cell receptor beta chains sequenced from a single sample in a study of beta chain features in type 1 diabetes. Expressed TCRB transcripts got sequenced, as all isolated RNA was reverse transcribed. The repertoire was sequenced with immunoSEQ multiplex PCR; TCRdb's copy has only in-frame clones and lacks some. Of just over 450,000 clones listed, around 30% are singletons. Sequencing input: naive CD4+ T cells from blood. The receptors derive from a young man in good health.

This clone was observed a handful of times. The rearrangement uses TRBV25-1 and TRBJ1-1; D unresolved. Per the germline V gene, CDR1 is MGHDK and CDR2 is SYGVNS. CDR3 length: 13 amino acids. V lost 0 bases and J 5 bases, leaving 7 bases between the germline ends. CDR3 loop: CASSEYSGTEAFF. For the CDR3, the DNA is TGTGCCAGCAGTGAATACAGCGGTACTGAAGCTTTCTTT.

Only a few counts were recorded for this clone. V and J are TRBV28 and TRBJ2-7; TRBD1 matches 7 bases. Trimming removed 6 bases from V and 2 bases from J; junction bases left unmatched: 10. The V gene's germline CDR1 is MDHEN and CDR2 SYDVKM. The CDR3 runs 15 residues. The CDR3 DNA is TGTGCCAGCAGCCCGACAGGGAAACCCACCTACGAGCAGTACTTC. Protein: CASSPTGKPTYEQYF.

This rearrangement joins TRBV2 to TRBJ2-3, with D maybe TRBD1 (5 bases). V lost 6 bases, J lost 4 bases, and 14 bases lay in between. CDR3 length: 14 residues. From germline, CDR1 is SNHLY and CDR2 FYNNEI. The CDR3 DNA reads as TGTGCCAGCAGCCACCCGGACACCTCAGATACGCAGTATTTT. Residues: CASSHPDTSDTQYF. Based on the CDR3 plus reference TRBV2 and TRBJ2-3, the full variable domain is EPEVTQTPSHQVTQMGQEVILRCVPISNHLYFYWYRQILGQKVEFLVSFYNNEISEKSEIFDDQFSVERPDGSNFTLKIRSTKLEDSAMYFCASSHPDTSDTQYFGPGTRLTVL.

The rearrangement joins TRBV18 to TRBJ2-7; no firm D call. The length of the CDR3 is 13 residues. V was shortened by 2 bases and J by 5 bases, with 10 bases between the two germline ends. Germline CDR1 reads KGHSH; CDR2 reads LQKENI. The CDR3 region is CASSPSQPNEQYF. The CDR3 DNA reads as TGTGCCAGCTCACCATCCCAACCGAACGAGCAGTACTTC.

The chain joins TRBV5-1 to TRBJ2-7; 7 bases align to TRBD1. Per germline, CDR1 SGHRS and CDR2 YFSETQ. The CDR3 consists of 17 residues. The V gene end was trimmed by 4 bases and the J gene end by 5 bases; junction bases not matched to a gene: 18. In DNA form, the CDR3 reads TGCGCCAGCAGCCGTTTTATAACAACAGGGGTGGGCGACGAGCAGTACTTC. It specifies CASSRFITTGVGDEQYF.

The chain uses TRBV29-1 and TRBJ2-7; TRBD2 matches at 10 bases. The CDR3 has 13 residues. Germline CDR1 SQVTM, CDR2 ANQGSEA. The CDR3 here is CSVSSGSFDEQYF. CDR3 nucleotide sequence: TGCAGTGTCTCTAGCGGGAGTTTCGACGAGCAGTACTTC.

The table lists this clone with a few counts. DNA for the CDR3: TGTGCCAGGAGCGTGACAGGGCCAGCCTCTGGGGCCAACGTCCTGACTTTC. Translation: CARSVTGPASGANVLTF. The gene calls are TRBV2 and TRBJ2-6; 7 nucleotides match TRBD1. In germline, CDR1 is SNHLY, CDR2 FYNNEI. V lost 9 bases and J lost 0; bases outside the gene matches: 11. CDR3 length equals 17 residues. The whole variable domain, filled in from reference TRBV2 and TRBJ2-6, reads EPEVTQTPSHQVTQMGQEVILRCVPISNHLYFYWYRQILGQKVEFLVSFYNNEISEKSEIFDDQFSVERPDGSNFTLKIRSTKLEDSAMYFCARSVTGPASGANVLTFGAGSRLTVL.

This chain links TRBV19 with TRBJ1-5; 7 bases line up with TRBD1. Trimming at V came to 3 bases and at J to 3 bases, leaving 8 bases not matched to a gene. This CDR3 is built from 16 residues. Germline CDR1 is LNHDA and CDR2 is SQIVND (reference sequence). CDR3 residues: CASSIGTGTVNQPQHF. As DNA, the CDR3 is TGTGCCAGTAGTATCGGGACCGGGACAGTCAATCAGCCCCAGCATTTT.

The rearrangement links TRBV7-9 to TRBJ1-5; D is undetermined. The V and J ends lost 5 bases and 3 bases respectively, with 8 bases between them. The V gene's germline CDR1 is SEHNR and CDR2 FQNEAQ (reference sequence). This CDR3 spans 13 amino acids. CDR3 protein: CASSSWANQPQHF. The CDR3 region has the DNA TGTGCCAGCAGCAGCTGGGCCAATCAGCCCCAGCATTTT.

This clone showed up just a few times. V is TRBV28 and J is TRBJ2-1, with D possibly matching TRBD2 (5 bases). Germline CDR1 is MDHEN and CDR2 is SYDVKM. This CDR3 contains 15 residues. V gave up 3 bases and J gave up 1 base, with 10 bases separating them. In nucleotides, the CDR3 is TGTGCCAGCAGTTTCCGCAGGACTTCCTACAATGAGCAGTTCTTC. This sequence encodes CASSFRRTSYNEQFF. Using reference TRBV28 and TRBJ2-1 for the parts outside the CDR3, the full variable domain is DVKVTQSSRYLVKRTGEKVFLECVQDMDHENMFWYRQDPGLGLRLIYFSYDVKMKEKGDIPEGYSVSREKKERFSLILESASTNQTSMYLCASSFRRTSYNEQFFGPGTRLTVL.

This clone was seen a few times. V gene TRBV30 combines with J gene TRBJ1-4; D is unclear. The CDR3 runs to 13 residues. V dropped 1 base and J dropped 5 bases, with 8 bases sitting between them. The germline CDR1 and CDR2 sequences are GTSNPN and SVGIG (reference sequence). The CDR3 DNA follows: TGTGCCTGGAGTGAAGGCAGGAATGAAAAACTGTTTTTT. It is translated as CAWSEGRNEKLFF.

This clone occurred a few times. This CDR3 is CSVEDRLRRVTQYF. The CDR3 region has the DNA TGCAGCGTTGAAGATCGACTGCGCAGGGTGACCCAGTACTTC. This chain uses TRBV29-1 with TRBJ2-5; D might be TRBD1 (5 bases). Germline CDR1 SQVTM, CDR2 ANQGSEA. The CDR3 is made up of 14 amino acids. Trimming shortened V by 0 bases and J by 7 bases, and 15 bases separated the two germline ends.

The chain has TRBV2 and TRBJ2-4; perhaps TRBD1 as D (5 bases). Trimming took off 4 bases at V and 0 bases at J, with 7 bases between the two ends. The CDR3 extends over 14 amino acids. CDR1 is SNHLY, CDR2 FYNNEI, per germline. CDR3 nucleotides: TGTGCCAGCAGTGGGGGCCTAGCCAAAAACATTCAGTACTTC. Its protein product is CASSGGLAKNIQYF. Drawing the rest from reference TRBV2 and TRBJ2-4, the complete variable domain is EPEVTQTPSHQVTQMGQEVILRCVPISNHLYFYWYRQILGQKVEFLVSFYNNEISEKSEIFDDQFSVERPDGSNFTLKIRSTKLEDSAMYFCASSGGLAKNIQYFGAGTRLSVL.

This clone appeared once. This rearrangement joins TRBV30 to TRBJ2-7; D tentatively fits TRBD1 or TRBD2 (5 bases each). V was shortened by 0 bases and J by 0 bases, with 24 bases between the two germline ends. The length of the CDR3 is 19 residues. Germline V gene lookup returns CDR1 GTSNPN and CDR2 SVGIG (reference sequence). This CDR3 reads CAWSVSGTRRVGLSYEQYF. The DNA for the CDR3 is TGTGCCTGGAGTGTTTCAGGGACGAGACGAGTGGGCCTCTCCTACGAGCAGTACTTC.